This TCR beta chain was found in a study of control samples from healthy donors and cancer patients. Method: immunoSEQ multiplex PCR; TCRdb's copy keeps in-frame clones and lacks some. The sample totals roughly 190,000 clones. The material sequenced was blood. The source is a woman aged 25 to 39 in good health.

CDR3 amino acids: CSIAGTSGSDTQYF. The CDR3 region has the DNA TGCAGCATTGCCGGGACTAGCGGATCAGATACGCAGTATTTT. The chain is built from TRBV29-1 and TRBJ2-3, with TRBD2 matching over 11 bases. Per germline, CDR1 SQVTM and CDR2 ANQGSEA. Trimming at V came to 8 bases and at J to 4 bases, leaving 8 bases not matched to a gene. This CDR3 has 14 amino acids.